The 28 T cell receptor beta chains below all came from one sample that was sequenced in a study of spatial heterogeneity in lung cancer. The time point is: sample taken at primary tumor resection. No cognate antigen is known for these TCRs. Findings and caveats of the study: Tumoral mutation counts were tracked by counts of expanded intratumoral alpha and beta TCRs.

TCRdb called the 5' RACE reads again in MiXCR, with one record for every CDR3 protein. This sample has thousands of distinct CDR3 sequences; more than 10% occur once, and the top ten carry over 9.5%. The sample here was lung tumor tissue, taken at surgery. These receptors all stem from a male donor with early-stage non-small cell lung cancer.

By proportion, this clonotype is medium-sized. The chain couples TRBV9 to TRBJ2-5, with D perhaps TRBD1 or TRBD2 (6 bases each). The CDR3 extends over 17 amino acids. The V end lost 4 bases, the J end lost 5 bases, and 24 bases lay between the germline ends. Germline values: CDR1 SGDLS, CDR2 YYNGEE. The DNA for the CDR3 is TGTGCCAGCAGCCCGCTTGGGGGCGTCGGGGGCGGGGAGACCCAGTACTTC. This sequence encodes CASSPLGGVGGGETQYF.

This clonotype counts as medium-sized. The CDR3 DNA is TGTGCCACCAGCCTTTCAAACTCTGGGGCCAACGTCCTGACTTTC. Protein product: CATSLSNSGANVLTF. The rearrangement links TRBV24-1 to TRBJ2-6; unclear D gene. Trimming stripped 7 bases from V and 0 bases from J, with 9 bases between. Germline assignment: CDR1 KGHDR and CDR2 SFDVKD. This CDR3 comprises 15 residues.

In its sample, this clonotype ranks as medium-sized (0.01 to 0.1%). CDR3 sequence (DNA): TGTGCCAGCAGCTTAGAGCTAGCGGGGGGGACGCAGTATTTT. Translating gives CASSLELAGGTQYF. The V gene is TRBV7-2, the J gene TRBJ2-3; 12 nucleotides match TRBD2. This CDR3 contains 14 residues. The germline V gene has CDR1 SGHTA and CDR2 FQGNSA. Trimming at V came to 1 base and at J to 9 bases, leaving 2 bases not matched to a gene.

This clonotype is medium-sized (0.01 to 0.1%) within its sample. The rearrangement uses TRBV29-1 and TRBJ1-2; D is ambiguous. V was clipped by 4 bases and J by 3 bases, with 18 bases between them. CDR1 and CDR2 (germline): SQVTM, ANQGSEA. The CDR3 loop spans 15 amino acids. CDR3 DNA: TGCAGCGTTGTTGGCTTATTTTTCGGGGACTATGGCTACACCTTC. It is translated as CSVVGLFFGDYGYTF.

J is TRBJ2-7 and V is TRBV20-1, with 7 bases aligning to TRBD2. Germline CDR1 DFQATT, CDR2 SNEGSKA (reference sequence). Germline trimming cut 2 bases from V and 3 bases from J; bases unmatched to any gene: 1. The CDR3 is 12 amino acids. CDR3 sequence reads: CSARLADYEQYF. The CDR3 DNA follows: TGCAGTGCTAGACTAGCGGACTACGAGCAGTACTTC.

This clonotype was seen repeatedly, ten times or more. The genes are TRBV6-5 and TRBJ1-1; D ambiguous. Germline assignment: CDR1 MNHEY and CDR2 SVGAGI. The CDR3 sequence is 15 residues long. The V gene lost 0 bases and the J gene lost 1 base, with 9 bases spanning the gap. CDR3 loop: CASSYSRSGNTEAFF. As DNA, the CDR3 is TGTGCCAGCAGTTACTCGAGATCAGGGAACACTGAAGCTTTCTTT.

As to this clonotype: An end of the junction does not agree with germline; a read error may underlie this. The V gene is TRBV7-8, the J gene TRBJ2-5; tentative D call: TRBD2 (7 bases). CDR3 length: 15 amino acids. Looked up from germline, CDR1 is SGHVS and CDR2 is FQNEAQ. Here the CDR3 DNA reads TGTGCCAGCAGCTTAGTCGGGGGGCAGTCAGAGACCCGGTACTTC. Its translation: CASSLVGGQSETRYF. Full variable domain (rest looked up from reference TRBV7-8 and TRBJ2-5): GAGVSQSPRYKVAKRGQDVALRCDPISGHVSLFWYQQALGQGPEFLTYFQNEAQLDKSGLPSDRFFAERPEGSVSTLKIQRTQQEDSAVYLCASSLVGGQSETRYFGPGTRLLVL.

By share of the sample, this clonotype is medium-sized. CDR3 residues: CASSPRRLAGGPDTQYF. CDR3 nucleotides: TGTGCCAGCAGCCCGCGCCGACTAGCGGGGGGGCCGGATACGCAGTATTTT. The rearrangement links TRBV7-9 to TRBJ2-3, with TRBD2 matching over 14 bases. After removal of 5 bases from V and 6 bases from J, the junction contained 10 bases not matched to a gene. The CDR3 loop spans 17 amino acids. Germline CDR1 reads SEHNR; CDR2 reads FQNEAQ (reference sequence).

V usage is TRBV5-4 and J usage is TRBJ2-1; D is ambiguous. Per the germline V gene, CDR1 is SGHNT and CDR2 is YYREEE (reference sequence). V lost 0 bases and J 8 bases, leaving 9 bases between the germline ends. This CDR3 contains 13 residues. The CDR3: CASSLAIEDEQFF. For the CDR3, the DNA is TGTGCCAGCAGCTTGGCCATAGAAGATGAGCAGTTCTTC.

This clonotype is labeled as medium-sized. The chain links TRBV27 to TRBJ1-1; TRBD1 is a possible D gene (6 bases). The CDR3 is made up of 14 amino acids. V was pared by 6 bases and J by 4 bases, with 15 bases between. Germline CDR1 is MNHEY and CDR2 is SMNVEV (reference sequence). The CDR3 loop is CASRKGVYGTEAFF. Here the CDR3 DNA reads TGTGCCAGCAGGAAGGGGGTTTACGGCACTGAAGCTTTCTTT.

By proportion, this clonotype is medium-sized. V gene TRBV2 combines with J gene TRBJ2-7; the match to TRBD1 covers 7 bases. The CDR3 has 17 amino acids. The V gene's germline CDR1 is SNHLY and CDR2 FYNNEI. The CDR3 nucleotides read TGTGCTTCGCGCGGTACAGGGGAATTCGTAAGACCCTACGAGCAGTACTTC. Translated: CASRGTGEFVRPYEQYF.

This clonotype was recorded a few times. CDR3 sequence: CASSKDRGHEKLFF. CDR3 bases: TGTGCCAGCAGCAAGGACAGGGGGCATGAAAAACTGTTTTTT. The V gene is TRBV7-2, the J gene TRBJ1-4; TRBD1 matches 11 bases. Germline V gene data show CDR1 as SGHTA and CDR2 as FQGNSA. V lost 5 bases to trimming and J lost 6 bases; unmatched junction nucleotides: 2. There are 14 residues in the CDR3.

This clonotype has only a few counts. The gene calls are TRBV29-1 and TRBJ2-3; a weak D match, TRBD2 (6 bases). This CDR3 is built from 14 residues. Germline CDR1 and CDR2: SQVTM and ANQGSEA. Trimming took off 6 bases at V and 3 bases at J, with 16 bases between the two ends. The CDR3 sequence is CSVRVRGSTDTQYF. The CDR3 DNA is TGCAGCGTACGGGTCCGGGGGAGTACAGATACGCAGTATTTT.

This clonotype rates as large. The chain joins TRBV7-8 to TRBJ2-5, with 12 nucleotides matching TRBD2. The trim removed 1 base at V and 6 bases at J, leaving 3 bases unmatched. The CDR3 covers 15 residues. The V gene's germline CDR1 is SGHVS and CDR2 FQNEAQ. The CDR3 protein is CASSLVGLAGKTQYF. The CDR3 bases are TGTGCCAGCAGCTTAGTAGGACTAGCGGGAAAGACCCAGTACTTC.

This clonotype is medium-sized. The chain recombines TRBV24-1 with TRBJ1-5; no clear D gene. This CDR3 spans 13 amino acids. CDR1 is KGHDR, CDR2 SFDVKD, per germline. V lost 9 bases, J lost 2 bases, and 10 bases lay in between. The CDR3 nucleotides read TGTGCCACCGGGCGTGCGGGCAATCAGCCCCAGCATTTT. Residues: CATGRAGNQPQHF.

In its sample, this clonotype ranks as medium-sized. CDR3 DNA sequence: TGTGCCAGCTCACCTCCCGGGGGGGGCGGCACAGATACGCAGTATTTT. Protein product: CASSPPGGGGTDTQYF. The V and J genes are TRBV18 and TRBJ2-3, with 8 positions matching TRBD2. The CDR3 runs to 16 residues. Germline CDR1 KGHSH, CDR2 LQKENI. The junction had 6 bases not matched to a gene; V was cut back by 3 bases and J by 1 base.

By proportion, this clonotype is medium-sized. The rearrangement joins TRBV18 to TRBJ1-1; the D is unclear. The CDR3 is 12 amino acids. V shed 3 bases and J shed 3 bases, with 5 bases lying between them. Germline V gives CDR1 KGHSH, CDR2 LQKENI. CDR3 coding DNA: TGTGCCAGCTCACCGACTTACACTGAAGCTTTCTTT. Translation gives CASSPTYTEAFF.

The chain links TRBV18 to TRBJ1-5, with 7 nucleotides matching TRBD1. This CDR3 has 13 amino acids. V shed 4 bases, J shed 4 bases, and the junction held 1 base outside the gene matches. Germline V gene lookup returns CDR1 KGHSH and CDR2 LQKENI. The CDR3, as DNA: TGTGCCAGCTCACAGGGGGCGAATCAGCCCCAGCATTTT. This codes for CASSQGANQPQHF.

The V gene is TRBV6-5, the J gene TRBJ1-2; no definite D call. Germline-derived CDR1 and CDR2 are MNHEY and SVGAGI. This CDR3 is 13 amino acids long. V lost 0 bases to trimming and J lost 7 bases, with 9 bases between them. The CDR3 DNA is TGTGCCAGCAGTTACTCGAGATCGGCTGGCTACACCTTC. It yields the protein CASSYSRSAGYTF.

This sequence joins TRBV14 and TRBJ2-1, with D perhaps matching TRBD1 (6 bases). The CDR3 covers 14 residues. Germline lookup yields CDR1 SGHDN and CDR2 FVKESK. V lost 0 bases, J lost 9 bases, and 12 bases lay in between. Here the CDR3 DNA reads TGTGCCAGCAGCCAAGAGTTGAAGGGGGTTGAGCAGTTCTTC. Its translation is CASSQELKGVEQFF.

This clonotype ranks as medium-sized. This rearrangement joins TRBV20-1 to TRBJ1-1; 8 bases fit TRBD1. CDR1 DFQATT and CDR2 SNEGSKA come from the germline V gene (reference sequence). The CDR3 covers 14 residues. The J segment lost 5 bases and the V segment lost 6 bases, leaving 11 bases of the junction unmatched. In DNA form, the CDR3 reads TGCAGTGCCCCGGACAGGGCGTCGGGGACTGAAGCTTTCTTT. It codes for CSAPDRASGTEAFF.

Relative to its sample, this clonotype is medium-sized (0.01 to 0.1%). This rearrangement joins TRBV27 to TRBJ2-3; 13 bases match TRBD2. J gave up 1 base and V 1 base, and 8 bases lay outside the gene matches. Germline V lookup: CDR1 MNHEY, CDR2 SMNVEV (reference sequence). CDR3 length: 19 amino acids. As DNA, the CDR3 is TGTGCCAGCAGTTTATGGGGGACTAGCGGGAAATATGGCACAGATACGCAGTATTTT. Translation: CASSLWGTSGKYGTDTQYF.

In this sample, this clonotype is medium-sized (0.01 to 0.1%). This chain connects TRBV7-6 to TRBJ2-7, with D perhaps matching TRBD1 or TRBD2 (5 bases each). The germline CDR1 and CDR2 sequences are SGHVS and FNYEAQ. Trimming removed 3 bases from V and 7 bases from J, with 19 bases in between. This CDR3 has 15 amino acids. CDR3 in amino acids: CASSLSGTGLGEQYF. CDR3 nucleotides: TGTGCCAGCAGCTTGTCTGGGACGGGGCTTGGGGAGCAGTACTTC.

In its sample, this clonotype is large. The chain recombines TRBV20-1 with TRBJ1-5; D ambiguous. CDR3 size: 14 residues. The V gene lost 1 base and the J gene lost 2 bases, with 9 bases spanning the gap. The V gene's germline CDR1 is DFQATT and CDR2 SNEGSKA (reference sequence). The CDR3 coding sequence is TGCAGTGCTAGAGTCGGAGGAGGCAATCAGCCCCAGCATTTT. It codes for CSARVGGGNQPQHF.

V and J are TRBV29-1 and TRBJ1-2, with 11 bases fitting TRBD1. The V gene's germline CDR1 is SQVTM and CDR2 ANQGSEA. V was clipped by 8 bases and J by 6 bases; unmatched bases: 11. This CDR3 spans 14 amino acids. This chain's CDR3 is CSIAARGQGDGYTF. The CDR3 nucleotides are TGCAGCATCGCTGCGAGGGGACAGGGGGATGGCTACACCTTC.

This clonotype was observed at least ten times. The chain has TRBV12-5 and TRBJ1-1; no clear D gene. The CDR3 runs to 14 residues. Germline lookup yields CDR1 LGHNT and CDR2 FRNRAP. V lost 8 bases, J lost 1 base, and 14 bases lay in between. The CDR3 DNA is TGTGCTAGTTCTCGCCGGGAGGGGAACACTGAAGCTTTCTTT. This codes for CASSRREGNTEAFF. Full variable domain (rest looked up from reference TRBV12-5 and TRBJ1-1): DARVTQTPRHKVTEMGQEVTMRCQPILGHNTVFWYRQTMMQGLELLAYFRNRAPLDDSGMPKDRFSAEMPDATLATLKIQPSEPRDSAVYFCASSRREGNTEAFFGQGTRLTVV.

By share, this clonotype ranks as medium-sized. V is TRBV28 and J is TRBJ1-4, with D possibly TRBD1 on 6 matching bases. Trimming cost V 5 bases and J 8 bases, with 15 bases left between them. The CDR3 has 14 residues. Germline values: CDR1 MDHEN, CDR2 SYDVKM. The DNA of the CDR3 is TGTGCCAGCAGTCTCCAGGGACAAAGGGAAAAACTGTTTTTT. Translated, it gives CASSLQGQREKLFF.

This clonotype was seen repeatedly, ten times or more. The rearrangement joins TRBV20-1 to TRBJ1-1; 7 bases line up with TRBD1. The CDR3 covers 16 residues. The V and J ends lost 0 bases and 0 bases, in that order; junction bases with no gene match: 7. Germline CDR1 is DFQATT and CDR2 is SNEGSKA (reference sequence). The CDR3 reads CSARDPSTGMNTEAFF. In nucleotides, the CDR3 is TGCAGTGCTAGAGATCCGTCGACAGGGATGAACACTGAAGCTTTCTTT.